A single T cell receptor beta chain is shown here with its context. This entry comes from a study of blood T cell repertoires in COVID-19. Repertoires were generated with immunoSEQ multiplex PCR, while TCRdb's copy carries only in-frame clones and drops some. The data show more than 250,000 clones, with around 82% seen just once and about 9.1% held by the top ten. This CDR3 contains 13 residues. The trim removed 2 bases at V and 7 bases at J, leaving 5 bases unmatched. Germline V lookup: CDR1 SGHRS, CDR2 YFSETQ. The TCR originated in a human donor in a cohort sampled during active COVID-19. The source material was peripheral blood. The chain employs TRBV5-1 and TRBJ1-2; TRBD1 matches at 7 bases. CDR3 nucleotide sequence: TGCGCCAGCAGCTTAGACAGGGTGGCTGGCTACACCTTC. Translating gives CASSLDRVAGYTF.